This T cell receptor beta chain was identified during a study of blood T cell repertoires in COVID-19. Study in general: Specimens from acute and convalescent COVID-19 originated in the United States, Italy and Spain. Nucleic acid was either cDNA or gDNA, and it came from T cells, B-cell-depleted T cells, or PBMCs.

With 4 bases clipped from V and 6 bases from J, the junction kept 9 bases outside the gene matches. Germline V gene lookup returns CDR1 LGHDT and CDR2 YNNKEL (reference sequence). The CDR3 runs to 15 residues. Seattle enrolled patients during active infection and tracked them longitudinally. Assay used: immunoSEQ multiplex PCR; TCRdb lists only in-frame clones, some missing. The repertoire consists of roughly 310,000 clones, with roughly 90% occurring once and the leading ten covering 2.5% to 3.5%. The chain combines TRBV3-1 (or the pseudogene TRBV3-2) with TRBJ1-2; TRBD1 aligns across 9 bases. Sample: peripheral blood. The receptor was derived from a woman in her twenties or thirties with COVID-19, enrolled during active disease. CDR3: CASSPSGTGLHGYTF. DNA for the CDR3: TGTGCCAGCAGCCCGTCCGGGACAGGGTTACATGGCTACACCTTC.